Listed below are T cell receptor beta chains from one sample, sequenced in a study of shared clonotypes between healthy human individuals. This table comes from immunoSEQ multiplex PCR, and its TCRdb copy is limited to in-frame clones, with some not included. The sample contains approximately 2.5 million clones, 93% of which appear only once. Sequenced input: naive CD4+ T cells from PBMCs. The source of these receptors is a man between 18 and 35 years old in good health. Some clones in this sample may be carry-over from other donors' samples. Both conserved end residues are part of each CDR3.

TRBV7-9	TRBJ2-2	CASSLRWTGGSTGELFF
TRBV19	TRBJ2-1	CASSPLGSSYNEQFF
TRBV5-1	TRBJ1-2	CASSFITGGQGYGYTF
TRBV6-5	TRBJ2-1	CASNRGLDEQFF
TRBV6-1	TRBJ2-1	CASSRALAYEQFF
TRBV2	TRBJ1-1	CASIAGRMNTEAFF
TRBV10-3	TRBJ1-1	CAISESLWGARANTEAFF
TRBV2	TRBJ1-5	CASRGAGSNQPQHF
TRBV27	TRBJ2-7	CASSLLRRTERDSAYEQYF
TRBV5-4	TRBJ2-3	CASSVGSPDTQYF
TRBV7-8	TRBJ1-2	CASSLARLRGRVGYGYTF
TRBV28	TRBJ2-5	CASSLSPDYHTQETQYF
TRBV6-1	TRBJ2-1	CASSDGQGWWDGDEQFF
TRBV6-1	TRBJ2-7	CASSRVSSYEQYF